This paragraph reports one T cell receptor (beta chain). Assay used: immunoSEQ multiplex PCR; TCRdb lists only in-frame clones, some missing. This table has around 56,000 clones, around 85% appearing once. Germline CDR1 reads MNHEY; CDR2 reads SMNVEV (reference sequence). The J segment lost 2 bases and the V segment lost 3 bases, leaving 6 bases of the junction unmatched. CDR3 size: 15 residues. These data belong to a study of radiotherapy plus CTLA-4 blockade in lung cancer. This material consisted of peripheral blood, taken from a patient treated with radiotherapy plus ipilimumab. This sequence joins TRBV27 and TRBJ2-7; 8 nucleotides line up with TRBD2. The source of this sequence is a human donor with non-small cell lung cancer who had a complete response to radiotherapy plus ipilimumab. CDR3 in amino acids: CASSFRRGATYEQYF. The CDR3 DNA reads as TGTGCCAGCAGTTTCAGGCGGGGGGCCACCTACGAGCAGTACTTC.